The next 29 T cell receptor beta chains were all read from a single sample in a study of blood T cell repertoires in COVID-19. Profiled with immunoSEQ multiplex PCR; TCRdb holds only in-frame clones, not every one. This table holds 62,000 or so clones, roughly 88% found once. Input material: peripheral blood. The origin of the receptors is a human donor in a cohort sampled during active COVID-19.

The chain uses TRBV30 and TRBJ1-4; D may be TRBD1 (5 bases). Deletions cut 1 base from V and 3 bases from J, with 6 bases between. Per germline, CDR1 GTSNPN and CDR2 SVGIG (reference sequence). This CDR3 has 13 residues. For the CDR3, the DNA is TGTGCCTGGAGTGGGGGGGCTAATGAAAAACTGTTTTTT. This sequence encodes CAWSGGANEKLFF.

The chain links TRBV7-9 to TRBJ2-7; possible D gene TRBD1, 6 bases. Germline loops: CDR1 SEHNR, CDR2 FQNEAQ (reference sequence). Trimming removed 3 bases at V and 6 bases at J, with 9 bases between. The length of the CDR3 is 12 residues. Here the CDR3 reads CASSFGTIEQYF. As DNA, the CDR3 is TGTGCCAGCAGCTTCGGGACAATCGAGCAGTACTTC.

The CDR3 DNA sequence: TGCAGCGTTGTTGGGACTAGCGGGAGCTTGAGTGAGCAGTTCTTC. Translating it yields CSVVGTSGSLSEQFF. V gene TRBV29-1 combines with J gene TRBJ2-1, with 14 bases identical to TRBD2. Trimming cost V 4 bases and J 9 bases; bases outside gene matches: 8. CDR3 length: 15 amino acids. Germline CDR1 is SQVTM and CDR2 is ANQGSEA.

There are a few counts of this clone. This chain uses TRBV18 with TRBJ1-4; 8 positions agree with TRBD1. Germline values: CDR1 KGHSH, CDR2 LQKENI. The CDR3 is made up of 15 amino acids. Trimming took 3 bases from V and 4 from J; bases not matched to a gene: 4. The CDR3 nucleotides read TGTGCCAGCTCACCCGGGACAGGCATTAATGAAAAACTGTTTTTT. This encodes CASSPGTGINEKLFF. The full variable domain, with the rest looked up from reference TRBV18 and TRBJ1-4, is NAGVMQNPRHLVRRRGQEARLRCSPMKGHSHVYWYRQLPEEGLKFMVYLQKENIIDESGMPKERFSAEFPKEGPSILRIQQVVRGDSAAYFCASSPGTGINEKLFFGSGTQLSVL.

The V call is TRBV9, the J call TRBJ2-2, with 14 bases lining up with TRBD2. The J segment lost 7 bases and the V segment lost 4 bases, leaving 6 bases of the junction unmatched. The germline CDR1 and CDR2 sequences are SGDLS and YYNGEE. The CDR3 runs 16 residues. The CDR3 region is CASSKGLAGADGELFF. The DNA of the CDR3 is TGTGCCAGCAGCAAGGGACTAGCGGGGGCGGACGGGGAGCTGTTTTTT.

The chain carries TRBV19 and TRBJ1-5; unclear D gene. Trimming took off 5 bases at V and 2 bases at J, with 16 bases between the two ends. CDR1 LNHDA and CDR2 SQIVND come from the germline V gene (reference sequence). This CDR3 contains 16 residues. The CDR3 DNA sequence: TGTGCCAGTAGTCCCCAGACCAAAAGCGGCAATCAGCCCCAGCATTTT. This encodes CASSPQTKSGNQPQHF.

This chain connects TRBV29-1 to TRBJ2-7; D may be TRBD1 (6 bases). The length of the CDR3 is 11 residues. Trimming removed 7 bases at V and 4 bases at J, with 11 bases between. The germline V gene has CDR1 SQVTM and CDR2 ANQGSEA. DNA for the CDR3: TGCAGCGCCGGGACAACTTACGAGCAGTACTTC. Its translation: CSAGTTYEQYF.

This sequence joins TRBV21-1 and TRBJ2-5; the table's TRBD2 call for D was not verified on the DNA. TRBV21-1 is a pseudogene. The CDR3 consists of 16 residues. The CDR3 region has the DNA TGTGCCAGCAGCATGGGGGTGGGAGGGTTCCAAGAGACCCAGTACTTC. Its translation is CASSMGVGGFQETQYF.

The chain uses TRBV12-3 or TRBV12-4 and TRBJ1-5; D gene unclear. V lost 3 bases and J 7 bases, leaving 7 bases between the germline ends. CDR3 length: 12 residues. The CDR3, as DNA: TGTGCCAGCAGTTTTGGGGAGCAGCCCCAGCATTTT. Translating gives CASSFGEQPQHF.

The chain uses TRBV5-1 and TRBJ2-2, with D perhaps TRBD1 (5 bases). V was clipped by 6 bases and J by 2 bases, with 11 bases between them. The CDR3 consists of 14 residues. Germline assignment: CDR1 SGHRS and CDR2 YFSETQ. Written as DNA, the CDR3 is TGCGCCAGCATTGGGGCAGCTAACACCGGGGAGCTGTTTTTT. It codes for CASIGAANTGELFF.

This chain connects TRBV18 to TRBJ2-1; D ambiguous. The ends were cut back, 0 bases at V and 8 bases at J, with 14 bases in the middle. The CDR3 consists of 15 residues. Germline values: CDR1 KGHSH, CDR2 LQKENI. In nucleotides, the CDR3 is TGTGCCAGCTCACCACCCCGAGCTCACCACGATGAGCAGTTCTTC. It translates to CASSPPRAHHDEQFF.

The V gene is TRBV18, the J gene TRBJ2-2; D is perhaps TRBD1 (6 bases). There are 15 residues in the CDR3. Trimming took off 4 bases at V and 0 bases at J, with 9 bases between the two ends. The germline V gene has CDR1 KGHSH and CDR2 LQKENI. This chain's CDR3 is CASSQQGTNTGELFF. CDR3 nucleotides: TGTGCCAGCTCACAACAGGGTACGAACACCGGGGAGCTGTTTTTT.

This clone has only one observation. The chain is built from TRBV5-4 and TRBJ1-1; 8 bases are a match to TRBD1. The CDR3 totals 13 residues. The ends lost 2 bases at V and 4 bases at J; junction bases unmatched: 1. In germline, CDR1 is SGHNT, CDR2 YYREEE (reference sequence). In DNA form, the CDR3 reads TGTGCCAGCAGCTTCACAGGGGGCACTGAAGCTTTCTTT. Amino acids: CASSFTGGTEAFF.

For the CDR3, the DNA is TGTGCCAGCAGCCCTGACAGGGGGCAGATCGGTTTGGGCTACACCTTC. It yields the protein CASSPDRGQIGLGYTF. This rearrangement joins TRBV7-2 to TRBJ1-2, with TRBD1 matching over 10 bases. The CDR3 contains 16 residues. V gave up 5 bases and J gave up 8 bases; unmatched junction bases: 14. Germline V gene lookup returns CDR1 SGHTA and CDR2 FQGNSA.

The chain carries TRBV9 and TRBJ2-5, with 8 bases matching TRBD2. In germline, CDR1 is SGDLS, CDR2 YYNGEE. V lost 0 bases and J lost 5; bases outside the gene matches: 9. This CDR3 has 16 residues. CDR3 loop: CASSVAGSGAWETQYF. The CDR3 DNA is TGTGCCAGCAGCGTAGCGGGTAGCGGGGCGTGGGAGACCCAGTACTTC.

The rearrangement uses TRBV7-9 and TRBJ2-1; 8 bases match TRBD2. The length of the CDR3 is 16 residues. Germline trimming cut 0 bases from V and 6 bases from J; bases unmatched to any gene: 7. The germline V gene has CDR1 SEHNR and CDR2 FQNEAQ (reference sequence). The CDR3 region is CASSLASAGGANEQFF. CDR3 coding DNA: TGTGCCAGCAGCTTAGCGTCCGCCGGGGGGGCCAATGAGCAGTTCTTC.

CDR3 sequence (DNA): TGTGCCAGCACCGGGGAAGCTAGCGGTTACAATGAGCAGTTCTTC. Residues: CASTGEASGYNEQFF. The V call is TRBV6-5, the J call TRBJ2-1; 7 bases match TRBD2. The ends lost 7 bases at V and 4 bases at J; junction bases unmatched: 10. The germline gives CDR1 MNHEY, CDR2 SVGAGI. This CDR3 is built from 15 residues.

The chain carries TRBV24-1 and TRBJ2-1; TRBD1 might be the D (6 bases). The CDR3 loop spans 14 amino acids. Looked up from germline, CDR1 is KGHDR and CDR2 is SFDVKD. The germline V and J ends were trimmed by 3 bases and 9 bases, with 14 bases remaining between them. The chain's CDR3 is CATSDQHGTFEQFF. The DNA of the CDR3 is TGTGCCACCAGTGATCAACACGGGACATTTGAGCAGTTCTTC.

The chain employs TRBV27 and TRBJ2-7; 8 bases line up with TRBD1. V lost 1 base to trimming and J lost 1 base; unmatched junction nucleotides: 6. Germline CDR1 reads MNHEY; CDR2 reads SMNVEV (reference sequence). The CDR3 loop spans 16 amino acids. This chain's CDR3 is CASSLWAGGTSYEQYF. As DNA, the CDR3 is TGTGCCAGCAGTTTATGGGCAGGGGGCACGTCCTACGAGCAGTACTTC.

The rearrangement uses TRBV9 and TRBJ2-2, with D perhaps matching TRBD2 (5 bases). The CDR3 consists of 14 residues. CDR1 is SGDLS, CDR2 YYNGEE, per germline. Trimming left V 4 bases short and J 6 bases short, with 13 bases between. The DNA of the CDR3 is TGTGCCAGCAGCCCAGTGAGGGTCGCCGGGGAGCTGTTTTTT. This encodes CASSPVRVAGELFF.

The J gene is TRBJ2-5, the V gene TRBV29-1, with D tentatively TRBD1 (5 bases). The CDR3 totals 14 residues. Trimming removed 4 bases from V and 3 bases from J, with 15 bases in between. Germline lookup yields CDR1 SQVTM and CDR2 ANQGSEA. CDR3 sequence: CSVALSGFKETQYF. The CDR3 DNA sequence: TGCAGCGTTGCGTTGTCAGGGTTTAAAGAGACCCAGTACTTC.

V usage is TRBV9 and J usage is TRBJ2-1, with 8 bases fitting TRBD2. Losses at the gene ends were 0 bases for V and 8 bases for J; bases not matched to a gene: 4. This CDR3 comprises 14 residues. Germline CDR1 is SGDLS and CDR2 is YYNGEE. The CDR3 sequence: CASSVVAGGYEQFF. CDR3 DNA sequence: TGTGCCAGCAGCGTAGTGGCGGGGGGCTATGAGCAGTTCTTC.

The J gene is TRBJ1-5, the V gene TRBV10-3, with 7 bases matching TRBD1. CDR3 length: 14 amino acids. Germline CDR1 and CDR2: ENHRY and SYGVKD. V was pared by 6 bases and J by 7 bases, with 9 bases of the junction left unmatched. The chain's CDR3 is CAISRTGGDQPQHF. CDR3 in DNA: TGTGCCATCAGCAGGACAGGTGGGGACCAGCCCCAGCATTTT.

The J gene is TRBJ2-4, the V gene TRBV6-5; tentative D call: TRBD2 (6 bases). V was shortened by 3 bases and J by 6 bases, with 15 bases between the two germline ends. Per the germline V gene, CDR1 is MNHEY and CDR2 is SVGAGI. This CDR3 comprises 15 residues. The CDR3, as DNA: TGTGCCAGCAGTTATAGCGTCGGGCGGGGAAACATTCAGTACTTC. This encodes CASSYSVGRGNIQYF.

The gene calls are TRBV7-2 and TRBJ2-2; 8 positions match TRBD2. Germline CDR1 is SGHTA and CDR2 is FQGNSA. V shed 3 bases, J shed 1 base, and the junction held 4 bases outside the gene matches. This CDR3 spans 16 amino acids. CDR3 sequence (DNA): TGTGCCAGCAGCTTGGGGCTAGCGGGGAACACCGGGGAGCTGTTTTTT. Its translation: CASSLGLAGNTGELFF.

The V gene is TRBV2, the J gene TRBJ2-7; D unresolved. CDR3 length: 13 amino acids. V was cut by 0 bases and J by 4 bases, with 7 bases left in between. Germline values: CDR1 SNHLY, CDR2 FYNNEI. CDR3 protein: CASSEAPNYEQYF. CDR3 sequence (DNA): TGTGCCAGCAGTGAAGCGCCTAATTACGAGCAGTACTTC.

The chain has TRBV11-2 and TRBJ2-1; 10 nucleotides align to TRBD2. V trimming: 4 bases; J trimming: 4 bases; junction bases outside the gene matches: 4. The CDR3 consists of 15 residues. Germline CDR1 is SGHAT and CDR2 is FQNNGV. CDR3 loop: CASSSRLAGYNEQFF. CDR3 coding DNA: TGTGCCAGCAGCTCCCGACTAGCGGGTTACAATGAGCAGTTCTTC.

The CDR3 loop reads CASSPATGVNSPLHF. CDR3 coding DNA: TGTGCCAGCAGTCCAGCGACAGGCGTTAATTCACCCCTCCACTTT. The chain joins TRBV28 to TRBJ1-6, with D perhaps matching TRBD1 (6 bases). The CDR3 is 15 residues long. The germline V gene encodes CDR1 MDHEN and CDR2 SYDVKM. V gave up 5 bases and J gave up 6 bases, with 14 bases separating them.

This rearrangement joins TRBV28 to TRBJ1-4, with 7 bases matching TRBD1. The CDR3 totals 15 residues. V was pared by 7 bases and J by 0 bases, with 5 bases of the junction left unmatched. Germline CDR1 and CDR2: MDHEN and SYDVKM. CDR3 sequence reads: CASTYRGATNEKLFF. CDR3 DNA sequence: TGTGCCAGCACCTACAGGGGCGCAACTAATGAAAAACTGTTTTTT. The entire variable domain, with the rest obtained from reference TRBV28 and TRBJ1-4, is as follows: DVKVTQSSRYLVKRTGEKVFLECVQDMDHENMFWYRQDPGLGLRLIYFSYDVKMKEKGDIPEGYSVSREKKERFSLILESASTNQTSMYLCASTYRGATNEKLFFGSGTQLSVL.